This TCR beta chain comes out of a study of shared clonotypes between healthy human individuals. Study-level findings and limits: Among non-shared clonotypes, generation probabilities were lower than among those shared by all four donors. Naive subsets generally had larger estimated richness than memory subsets.

Sorted-subset replicate PCR reactions were performed with around 200 ng DNA, corresponding to roughly 31,000 T cell genomes. The table came from immunoSEQ multiplex PCR; TCRdb's copy has only in-frame clones and leaves some out. Among about 2 million clones listed, just under 95% were seen once. On this clone itself: Its matching antigen is unknown.

Only CD45RO-negative cells positively selected for CCR7 counted as naive CD8 cells, so terminally differentiated effector memory CD45RA+ cells were excluded. The CDR3 runs 14 residues. With 6 bases removed from V and 6 bases from J, the gap between germline ends came to 17 bases. CDR1 and CDR2 (germline): MDHEN, SYDVKM. The chain links TRBV28 to TRBJ1-1; a weak D match, TRBD1 (5 bases). The sample consisted of naive CD8+ T cells sorted from blood. The sequence was collected from a man between 18 and 29 years old in good health. The CDR3 protein is CASSSGTGGAEAFF. The CDR3 bases are TGTGCCAGCAGCTCCGGGACTGGTGGGGCTGAAGCTTTCTTT.